This T cell receptor (beta chain) was obtained from a study of T cells in Graves' hyperthyroidism and ophthalmopathy. Amplified TCR beta CDR3 regions derived from RNA transcripts. Initially, a first-round RT-PCR of the TCR CDR3 employed the HTBI primer set. In TCRdb, the multiplex PCR reads were re-called with MiXCR into one record per CDR3 protein. The repertoire holds 250,000 to 300,000 distinct CDR3 sequences, with about 18% as singletons. The V and J ends lost 3 bases and 5 bases, in that order; junction bases with no gene match: 18. Germline CDR1 is DFQATT and CDR2 is SNEGSKA (reference sequence). The CDR3 runs 18 residues. Reasons for excluding patients were uncontrolled infection, other autoimmune disease, pregnancy or lactation. Source material for PBMCs was about 10 ml fresh peripheral blood. This clonotype was counted at least ten times.

The TCR originated in a woman between 55 and 75 years old with Graves' ophthalmopathy. The sequencing sample was made of blood. V is TRBV20-1 and J is TRBJ2-3; TRBD2 aligns across 9 bases. CDR3 sequence (DNA): TGCAGTGCTAGGAGTGGGTGGCTAGCGGGAACCGGGGGAGATACGCAGTATTTT. Its translation: CSARSGWLAGTGGDTQYF.